Listed below are T cell receptor beta chains from one sample, sequenced in a study of shared clonotypes between healthy human individuals. Only in-frame clones appear in the TCRdb table, and some are missing; sequencing was by immunoSEQ multiplex PCR. The sample has over a million clones, approximately 98% seen once. Sequenced material: naive CD4+ T cells sorted from blood. These receptors were taken from a man aged 25 to 40 in good health. The CDR3 runs from the conserved cysteine through the conserved F or W. A D gene is named only where the DNA matches it firmly. Clone size is shown for a subset of rows, as once, few, many or a class of expanded clone.

>NA|NA|TRBJ2-7|TRBV7-9
TGTGCCAGCAGCTGGGGGACGTTCCCCTACGAGCAGTACTTC
CASSWGTFPYEQYF
>TRBD2|NA|TRBJ2-1|TRBV11-3
TGTGCCAGCAGCTCGGGACTAGCGGGAGGGCCCTCCCTCAATGAGCAGTTCTTC
CASSSGLAGGPSLNEQFF
>NA|NA|TRBJ2-1|TRBV11-3
TGTGCCACAAAATCGAACAATGAGCAGTTCTTC
CATKSNNEQFF
>NA|NA|TRBJ1-4|TRBV18
TGTGCCAGCTCACTAAGCCCATCTGAAAAACTGTTTTTT
CASSLSPSEKLFF
>TRBD2|NA|TRBJ2-7|TRBV5-4
TGTGCCAGCAGCTCCGGGCTAGCGGGATTCTCCTACGAGCAGTACTTC
CASSSGLAGFSYEQYF
>NA|NA|TRBJ2-1|TRBV18
TGTGCCAGCTCCGACAGTTCGTACAATGAGCAGTTCTTC
CASSDSSYNEQFF
>TRBD2|once|TRBJ2-7|TRBV4-1
TGCGCCAGCAGCCCTAGCGGGAGGGCCCACGAGCAGTACTTC
CASSPSGRAHEQYF
>NA|NA|TRBJ1-1|TRBV9
TGTGCCAGCAGCGTCCGCGCATACACTGAAGCTTTCTTT
CASSVRAYTEAFF
>TRBD2|NA|TRBJ2-1|TRBV19
TGTGCCAGTAGTGTCGCGACTAGCTCCGATGAGCAGTTCTTC
CASSVATSSDEQFF
>TRBD2|NA|TRBJ2-7|TRBV10-1
TGCGCCAGCAGTGACGGGACTAACCCCTACGAGCAGTACTTC
CASSDGTNPYEQYF
>NA|NA|TRBJ2-2|TRBV4-1
TGCGCCAGCAGCCAAGTCCCCACAAGCACCGGGGAGCTGTTTTTT
CASSQVPTSTGELFF
>TRBD1|NA|TRBJ2-7|TRBV29-1
TGCAGCGTTTCTTACCCCTTAGGGACAGGAGACAAATACGAGCAGTACTTC
CSVSYPLGTGDKYEQYF
>TRBD2|NA|TRBJ2-2|TRBV10-3
TGTGCCATCAGGCGGGAGTCGTCCGGGGAGCTGTTTTTT
CAIRRESSGELFF
>NA|NA|TRBJ2-7|TRBV5-6
TGTGCCAGCAGCTTTTACAGCCGGCCTAGCTCCTACGAGCAGTACTTC
CASSFYSRPSSYEQYF
>TRBD2|NA|TRBJ2-1|TRBV7-9
TGTGCCAGCAGCCGTAATTTACTAGCGGGACTATACAATGAGCAGTTCTTC
CASSRNLLAGLYNEQFF
>NA|once|TRBJ1-1|TRBV5-1
TGCGCCAGCAGCTTTGAACAGACGAACACTGAAGCTTTCTTT
CASSFEQTNTEAFF
>NA|NA|TRBJ2-3|TRBV11-2
TGTGCCAGCAGCTTAGCTGGGACAGATACGCAGTATTTT
CASSLAGTDTQYF
>NA|NA|TRBJ2-7|TRBV21-1
TGTGCCAGCAGCTTGCGATACAGGGGTAGGTACGAGCAGTACTTC
CASSLRYRGRYEQYF
>NA|NA|TRBJ2-2|TRBV18
TGTGCCAGCTCACCACGTATTGGGGGACAGACTAGCGCCGGGGAGCTGTTTTTT
CASSPRIGGQTSAGELFF
>TRBD2|NA|TRBJ2-3|TRBV9
TGTGCCAGCAGCGTAACTAGCGGGAGGGCAGATACGCAGTATTTT
CASSVTSGRADTQYF
>NA|NA|TRBJ1-2|TRBV29-1
TGCAGCGCGGCGACAGCCTATGGCTACACCTTC
CSAATAYGYTF
>NA|NA|TRBJ2-1|TRBV29-1
TGCAGCGTTGAAGCAGTTTACAATGAGCAGTTCTTC
CSVEAVYNEQFF
>TRBD1|NA|TRBJ1-1|TRBV29-1
TGCAGCGTTGAAGCTTACCGACGGGACAGAGTCACTGAAGCTTTCTTT
CSVEAYRRDRVTEAFF
>NA|NA|TRBJ2-5|TRBV5-1
TGCGCCAGCAGCGAGGGAATCGGAGAGACCCAGTACTTC
CASSEGIGETQYF
>NA|NA|TRBJ2-3|TRBV5-4
TGTGCCAGCAGCTCCACAGGGGAGGGCACAGATACGCAGTATTTT
CASSSTGEGTDTQYF
>NA|NA|TRBJ2-1|TRBV6-1
TGTGCCAGCAGATGGGGGAGATTGAATGAGCAGTTCTTC
CASRWGRLNEQFF
>NA|NA|TRBJ2-1|TRBV19
TGTGCCAGTAGTCCCCGTAACGGTAACAATGAGCAGTTCTTC
CASSPRNGNNEQFF
>TRBD2|NA|TRBJ2-3|TRBV6-4
TGTGCCAGCAGTACTAGCGGGTCCCACACAGATACGCAGTATTTT
CASSTSGSHTDTQYF
>NA|NA|TRBJ2-2|TRBV2
TGTGCCAGCAGTGGCCCGAACACCGGGGAGCTGTTTTTT
CASSGPNTGELFF
>NA|NA|TRBJ2-1|TRBV10-3
TGTGCCATCAGTCCTCAGGGACAAAAGTCGGTAGGGCAGTTCTTC
CAISPQGQKSVGQFF
>TRBD1|NA|TRBJ2-5|TRBV5-1
TGCGCCAGCAGCTTGGGTGGGACAGGGATATTGGAAGAGACCCAGTACTTC
CASSLGGTGILEETQYF
>NA|NA|TRBJ2-5|TRBV5-1
TGCGCCAGCAGCTTGGGCGCAGGACAAGAGACCCAGTACTTC
CASSLGAGQETQYF
>TRBD1|NA|TRBJ2-1|TRBV5-5
TGTGCCAGCAGCCGCATATACGTCGGATCCGGGACAGTATACAATGAGCAGTTCTTC
CASSRIYVGSGTVYNEQFF
>NA|NA|TRBJ2-3|TRBV6-5
TGTGCCAGCAGTTACGGGTCTTTCCACGGAGATACGCAGTATTTT
CASSYGSFHGDTQYF
>NA|NA|TRBJ2-2|TRBV6-5
TGTGCCGTAAAGGGGGATATGCTTACCGGGGAGCTGTTTTTT
CAVKGDMLTGELFF
>NA|NA|TRBJ2-7|TRBV28
TGTGCCAGCAGTTTACCGGACAGAATCTACGAGCAGTACTTC
CASSLPDRIYEQYF
>NA|NA|TRBJ2-4|TRBV30
TGTGCCTGGAGTGTACCCGAGGGGAAAAACATTCAGTACTTC
CAWSVPEGKNIQYF
>NA|NA|TRBJ2-3|TRBV12-5
TGTGCTAGTGGTTTAATTGGAGGCGCAGATACGCAGTATTTT
CASGLIGGADTQYF
>NA|NA|TRBJ2-1|TRBV9
TGTGCCAGCAGCGTCGAGGAGGGGGCCGGGAATGAGCAGTTCTTC
CASSVEEGAGNEQFF
>TRBD2|NA|TRBJ2-7|TRBV7-2
TGTGCCAGCAGCTTATCCGTAGCGGGAGTCGGCGAGCAGTACTTC
CASSLSVAGVGEQYF
>TRBD2|NA|TRBJ2-1|TRBV6-6
TGTGCCAGCAGTTACTCGGAGGCGGGAGGGAATGAGCAGTTCTTC
CASSYSEAGGNEQFF
>NA|NA|TRBJ2-5|TRBV29-1
TGCAGCGTTGAAGATCAAGGGGAGACCCAGTACTTC
CSVEDQGETQYF
>NA|NA|TRBJ2-1|TRBV29-1
TGCAGCTCAAGAGAGGGCAGCTACAATGAGCAGTTCTTC
CSSREGSYNEQFF